The 30 T cell receptor beta chains reported below all come from one sample, sequenced in a study of cytomegalovirus exposure and HLA in healthy donors (dated by TCRdb to 2016 to 2017). Libraries were prepared through the immunoSEQ multiplex PCR assay. TCRdb mirrors the immuneACCESS table, restricted to in-frame sequences. Some clones are absent from its copies; in checked studies, under half trace to an unresolved V gene, and the reason for the others is unknown. The table for this sample lists some 130,000 clones; roughly nine tenths of them were counted only once. The ten biggest clones cover 0.95% to 1.5% of the sample. Sample: PBMCs. The receptors were gathered from a woman aged 18 to 35 in good health and CMV-seronegative.

The chain combines TRBV5-1 with TRBJ2-3; a possible D gene is TRBD2 (6 bases). Trimming stripped 5 bases from V and 0 bases from J, with 16 bases between. CDR3 length equals 16 residues. Germline CDR1 is SGHRS and CDR2 is YFSETQ. As DNA, the CDR3 is TGCGCCAGCAGTTTTACAGGAGGGTCTAGCACAGATACGCAGTATTTT. Encoded protein: CASSFTGGSSTDTQYF.

V and J are TRBV5-6 and TRBJ2-5; 9 bases align to TRBD1. Unmatched junction bases numbered 5, after V lost 3 bases and J lost 5 bases. Germline V gives CDR1 SGHDT, CDR2 YYEEEE. The CDR3 runs to 14 residues. CDR3: CASSSTGGRETQYF. The CDR3 coding sequence is TGTGCCAGCAGCTCAACAGGGGGCCGGGAGACCCAGTACTTC. Looking up the rest from reference TRBV5-6 and TRBJ2-5 gives the full variable domain: DAGVTQSPTHLIKTRGQQVTLRCSPKSGHDTVSWYQQALGQGPQFIFQYYEEEERQRGNFPDRFSGHQFPNYSSELNVNALLLGDSALYLCASSSTGGRETQYFGPGTRLLVL.

This clone came up many times. CDR3 nucleotide sequence: TGTGCCAGCAGCTTACGAATAGGGGGCTACGAGCAGTACTTC. As protein: CASSLRIGGYEQYF. The chain has TRBV7-8 and TRBJ2-7; D is perhaps TRBD1 (6 bases). CDR1 and CDR2 from the germline V gene are SGHVS and FQNEAQ. Trimming stripped 2 bases from V and 3 bases from J, with 11 bases between. The CDR3 is made up of 14 amino acids. Full variable domain (remainder filled in from reference TRBV7-8 and TRBJ2-7): GAGVSQSPRYKVAKRGQDVALRCDPISGHVSLFWYQQALGQGPEFLTYFQNEAQLDKSGLPSDRFFAERPEGSVSTLKIQRTQQEDSAVYLCASSLRIGGYEQYFGPGTRLTVT.

The chain recombines TRBV18 with TRBJ1-5; 12 bases are a match to TRBD1. Germline assignment: CDR1 KGHSH and CDR2 LQKENI. This CDR3 contains 15 residues. Trimming cost V 6 bases and J 7 bases; bases outside gene matches: 7. The CDR3 bases are TGTGCCAGCTCTCGGGACAGGGGGCAGGAGCAGCCCCAGCATTTT. Amino acid sequence: CASSRDRGQEQPQHF. Using reference TRBV18 and TRBJ1-5 for the parts outside the CDR3, the full variable domain is NAGVMQNPRHLVRRRGQEARLRCSPMKGHSHVYWYRQLPEEGLKFMVYLQKENIIDESGMPKERFSAEFPKEGPSILRIQQVVRGDSAAYFCASSRDRGQEQPQHFGDGTRLSIL.

This clone was recorded only once. This chain connects TRBV5-5 to TRBJ1-5; 9 bases match TRBD1. Germline V lookup: CDR1 SGHKS, CDR2 YYEKEE (reference sequence). The CDR3 is 15 residues long. The V and J ends lost 3 bases and 0 bases, in that order; junction bases with no gene match: 1. CDR3 nucleotide sequence: TGTGCCAGCAGCTGGGGACAGGGTAGCAATCAGCCCCAGCATTTT. Translation gives CASSWGQGSNQPQHF.

CDR3 in amino acids: CASSWRDGVYEQYF. The DNA of the CDR3 is TGTGCCAGCAGTTGGAGGGACGGGGTCTACGAGCAGTACTTC. The genes are TRBV6-5 and TRBJ2-7; tentatively, D is TRBD2 (6 bases). The germline V and J ends were trimmed by 4 bases and 3 bases, with 13 bases remaining between them. From germline, CDR1 is MNHEY and CDR2 SVGAGI. The CDR3 is 14 amino acids.

The V call is TRBV18, the J call TRBJ1-4; D remains ambiguous. CDR1 and CDR2 from the germline V gene are KGHSH and LQKENI. This CDR3 comprises 13 residues. The V end was cut by 4 bases, the J end by 7 bases, with 10 bases between. CDR3 amino acids: CASSRQSGEKLFF. CDR3 in DNA: TGTGCCAGCTCACGGCAGTCAGGTGAAAAACTGTTTTTT.

The chain is built from TRBV20-1 and TRBJ2-7; D unresolved. Germline CDR1 and CDR2: DFQATT and SNEGSKA (reference sequence). CDR3 length: 10 amino acids. V was pared by 5 bases and J by 4 bases, with 6 bases between. Here the CDR3 DNA reads TGCAGTGCTCTTAATTACGAGCAGTACTTC. Translating gives CSALNYEQYF.

The V gene is TRBV5-1, the J gene TRBJ2-2; TRBD1 agrees at 10 bases. V was clipped by 0 bases and J by 1 base; unmatched bases: 6. This CDR3 region has 18 residues. Looked up from germline, CDR1 is SGHRS and CDR2 is YFSETQ. CDR3 sequence: CASSLDGRTGGNTGELFF. The CDR3 nucleotides are TGCGCCAGCAGCTTGGACGGTCGGACAGGGGGGAACACCGGGGAGCTGTTTTTT.

The V and J genes are TRBV27 and TRBJ1-1; D is perhaps TRBD1 (5 bases). CDR1 and CDR2 from the germline V gene are MNHEY and SMNVEV (reference sequence). V was pared by 0 bases and J by 1 base, with 9 bases between. The CDR3 length is 15 residues. CDR3 amino acids: CASSLSPTGNTEAFF. The CDR3 nucleotides read TGTGCCAGCAGTTTATCCCCTACAGGGAACACTGAAGCTTTCTTT.

The chain is built from TRBV2 and TRBJ1-2; tentatively, D is TRBD1 (6 bases). Trimming removed 7 bases at V and 6 bases at J, with 15 bases between. CDR3 size: 13 residues. CDR1 and CDR2 (germline): SNHLY, FYNNEI. The CDR3 reads CASTSIRGNGYTF. The DNA of the CDR3 is TGTGCCAGCACCTCTATCAGGGGTAATGGCTACACCTTC.

The genes are TRBV4-1 and TRBJ1-6; D unclear. Germline V gives CDR1 MGHRA, CDR2 YSYEKL. V was clipped by 1 base and J by 5 bases, with 12 bases between them. The CDR3 runs 16 residues. The CDR3 nucleotides read TGCGCCAGCAGCCAAGTGACTCAAGTCAATAATTCACCCCTCCACTTT. Its translation: CASSQVTQVNNSPLHF.

The chain has TRBV2 and TRBJ1-2; TRBD1 is a possible D gene (5 bases). CDR1 SNHLY and CDR2 FYNNEI come from the germline V gene. The V end was cut by 8 bases, the J end by 5 bases, with 15 bases between. The CDR3 has 13 amino acids. As DNA, the CDR3 is TGTGCCAGCCCGCGCCCAGGGCAGTATGGCTACACCTTC. As protein: CASPRPGQYGYTF.

This chain uses TRBV9 with TRBJ1-2; 8 bases agree with TRBD1. The V and J ends lost 4 bases and 7 bases, in that order; junction bases with no gene match: 12. The length of the CDR3 is 15 residues. The germline gives CDR1 SGDLS, CDR2 YYNGEE. CDR3 sequence (DNA): TGTGCCAGCAGCCCCGAAGGGGACAGGCCGATTGGCTACACCTTC. This codes for CASSPEGDRPIGYTF. The whole variable domain, remainder taken from reference TRBV9 and TRBJ1-2, is DSGVTQTPKHLITATGQRVTLRCSPRSGDLSVYWYQQSLDQGLQFLIQYYNGEERAKGNILERFSAQQFPDLHSELNLSSLELGDSALYFCASSPEGDRPIGYTFGSGTRLTVV.

The chain recombines TRBV19 with TRBJ1-2, with a weak D call TRBD1 (5 bases). The ends were cut back, 5 bases at V and 7 bases at J, with 17 bases in the middle. Germline-derived CDR1 and CDR2 are LNHDA and SQIVND (reference sequence). CDR3 size: 14 residues. The CDR3 loop is CASSPRGTWIGYTF. DNA of the CDR3: TGTGCCAGTAGTCCGCGGGGGACGTGGATTGGCTACACCTTC.

The chain has TRBV4-1 and TRBJ1-5; D is unclear. There are 15 residues in the CDR3. The V gene's germline CDR1 is MGHRA and CDR2 YSYEKL. V was clipped by 1 base and J by 6 bases, with 13 bases between them. CDR3 amino acids: CASSQVGGSGQPQHF. CDR3 coding DNA: TGCGCCAGCAGCCAAGTGGGAGGGTCTGGTCAGCCCCAGCATTTT.

A word on this clone: Mismatch with germline at one junction end may stem from a read error. V is TRBV19 and J is TRBJ2-7; weak D call: TRBD1 (6 bases). From germline, CDR1 is LNHDA and CDR2 SQIVND (reference sequence). There are 13 residues in the CDR3. For the CDR3, the DNA is TGTGCCAGTAGCAGGGGAGAGGGCTACGGGCAGTACTTC. Its protein is CASSRGEGYGQYF.

The V and J genes are TRBV2 and TRBJ1-1; 8 bases are shared with TRBD1. The CDR3 runs 15 residues. From germline, CDR1 is SNHLY and CDR2 FYNNEI. V was clipped by 3 bases and J by 3 bases; unmatched bases: 6. The CDR3 DNA reads as TGTGCCAGCAGTGACCCAGGGGGCGCGGACACTGAAGCTTTCTTT. Translation: CASSDPGGADTEAFF.

The sample holds a few counts of this clone. The chain is built from TRBV10-2 and TRBJ1-1; 10 positions match TRBD1. The length of the CDR3 is 14 residues. Germline V gene sequence: CDR1 WSHSY, CDR2 SAAADI. Losses at the gene ends were 6 bases for V and 5 bases for J; bases not matched to a gene: 6. CDR3 protein: CASRTGGAGTEAFF. CDR3 nucleotide sequence: TGCGCCAGCAGGACAGGGGGCGCTGGGACTGAAGCTTTCTTT.

The rearrangement joins TRBV6-6 to TRBJ1-2; 8 nucleotides agree with TRBD1. Germline lookup yields CDR1 MNHNY and CDR2 SVGAGI (reference sequence). V trimming: 7 bases; J trimming: 5 bases; junction bases outside the gene matches: 9. The CDR3 extends over 14 amino acids. CDR3 sequence reads: CASKNGQGGYGYTF. For the CDR3, the DNA is TGTGCCAGCAAAAACGGACAGGGCGGGTATGGCTACACCTTC.

The J gene is TRBJ2-2, the V gene TRBV5-4; 7 bases map to TRBD1. Per germline, CDR1 SGHNT and CDR2 YYREEE (reference sequence). The CDR3 sequence is 15 residues long. The V gene end was trimmed by 4 bases and the J gene end by 2 bases; junction bases not matched to a gene: 5. CDR3 in amino acids: CASSRPGGNTGELFF. DNA for the CDR3: TGTGCCAGCAGCCGTCCAGGGGGAAACACCGGGGAGCTGTTTTTT.

The rearrangement joins TRBV19 to TRBJ1-2; no firm D call. Looked up from germline, CDR1 is LNHDA and CDR2 is SQIVND (reference sequence). V was shortened by 4 bases and J by 2 bases, with 8 bases between the two germline ends. The CDR3 has 13 residues. CDR3 in DNA: TGTGCCAGTAGTAATGACTTAAACTATGGCTACACCTTC. It encodes CASSNDLNYGYTF.

The chain couples TRBV19 to TRBJ2-1; D perhaps matches TRBD1 (6 bases). The V and J ends lost 5 bases and 9 bases respectively, with 23 bases between them. Germline CDR1 and CDR2: LNHDA and SQIVND (reference sequence). This CDR3 is 16 amino acids long. CDR3 sequence: CASSVNRDLPGGEQFF. Here the CDR3 DNA reads TGTGCCAGTAGTGTTAACAGGGATCTCCCTGGAGGTGAGCAGTTCTTC.

This clone has just a few counts. This chain links TRBV5-1 with TRBJ1-2; 8 nucleotides agree with TRBD1. V lost 8 bases to trimming and J lost 6 bases; unmatched junction nucleotides: 15. Looked up from germline, CDR1 is SGHRS and CDR2 is YFSETQ. The CDR3 length is 15 residues. The CDR3 DNA reads TGCGCCAGTACGGACAGGGTTCATCACTCGGATGGCTACACCTTC. As protein: CASTDRVHHSDGYTF.

The chain recombines TRBV5-1 with TRBJ1-2; D remains ambiguous. CDR1 is SGHRS and CDR2 is YFSETQ in the germline V gene. V gave up 4 bases and J gave up 7 bases, with 14 bases separating them. This CDR3 region has 13 residues. The CDR3 nucleotides read TGCGCCAGCAGCGTTTCAGAACGGAGTGGCTACACCTTC. Translating it yields CASSVSERSGYTF.

V usage is TRBV6-1 and J usage is TRBJ1-2, with D possibly TRBD1 on 6 matching bases. Germline V gene lookup returns CDR1 MNHNS and CDR2 SASEGT. V was clipped by 3 bases and J by 4 bases, with 12 bases between them. The CDR3 contains 14 residues. CDR3 bases: TGTGCCAGCAGTGACTTCAGGGACACCTATGGCTACACCTTC. This sequence encodes CASSDFRDTYGYTF.

J is TRBJ2-1 and V is TRBV19; TRBD2 aligns across 12 bases. The CDR3 extends over 17 amino acids. The germline V gene encodes CDR1 LNHDA and CDR2 SQIVND (reference sequence). V lost 4 bases to trimming and J lost 9 bases; unmatched junction nucleotides: 13. CDR3 residues: CASSKLAGGPPAGEQFF. Here the CDR3 DNA reads TGTGCCAGTAGTAAACTAGCGGGGGGCCCGCCGGCGGGTGAGCAGTTCTTC. The variable domain in full, completed from reference TRBV19 and TRBJ2-1, reads DGGITQSPKYLFRKEGQNVTLSCEQNLNHDAMYWYRQDPGQGLRLIYYSQIVNDFQKGDIAEGYSVSREKKESFPLTVTSAQKNPTAFYLCASSKLAGGPPAGEQFFGPGTRLTVL.

This sequence joins TRBV19 and TRBJ1-6; tentatively, D is TRBD1 (5 bases). The germline V gene has CDR1 LNHDA and CDR2 SQIVND (reference sequence). Deletions cut 9 bases from V and 7 bases from J, with 19 bases between. This CDR3 is built from 15 residues. CDR3 sequence (DNA): TGTGCCAGCAAACAGAAATGGGGGGAAAATTCACCCCTCCACTTT. The encoded protein is CASKQKWGENSPLHF.

This chain uses TRBV7-9 with TRBJ2-7; 11 positions match TRBD1. The CDR3 is made up of 14 amino acids. V shed 6 bases, J shed 6 bases, and the junction held 7 bases outside the gene matches. Germline V gives CDR1 SEHNR, CDR2 FQNEAQ (reference sequence). CDR3 region: CASRNTGTGGEQYF. The CDR3, as DNA: TGTGCCAGCAGGAACACCGGGACAGGGGGCGAGCAGTACTTC. Full variable domain (rest looked up from reference TRBV7-9 and TRBJ2-7): DTGVSQNPRHKITKRGQNVTFRCDPISEHNRLYWYRQTLGQGPEFLTYFQNEAQLEKSRLLSDRFSAERPKGSFSTLEIQRTEQGDSAMYLCASRNTGTGGEQYFGPGTRLTVT.

The J gene is TRBJ1-1, the V gene TRBV9; 9 positions match TRBD1. Germline lookup yields CDR1 SGDLS and CDR2 YYNGEE. V lost 8 bases, J lost 3 bases, and 8 bases stayed unmatched. This CDR3 is 14 amino acids long. CDR3: CASTGGAFDTEAFF. CDR3 sequence (DNA): TGTGCCAGTACAGGGGGCGCGTTCGACACTGAAGCTTTCTTT. The full variable domain, rest sourced from reference TRBV9 and TRBJ1-1, is DSGVTQTPKHLITATGQRVTLRCSPRSGDLSVYWYQQSLDQGLQFLIQYYNGEERAKGNILERFSAQQFPDLHSELNLSSLELGDSALYFCASTGGAFDTEAFFGQGTRLTVV.